Presented here are 10 T cell receptor beta chains from one specimen sequenced in a study of cytomegalovirus exposure and HLA in healthy donors. Primers for the PCR totalled 60 Vbeta and 13 Jbeta. TCRdb keeps only in-frame clones here, not all; method: immunoSEQ multiplex PCR. In the table there are about 120,000 clones, 74% of which are singletons. The sample taken for sequencing was PBMCs. All receptors come from a human donor in good health.

This chain joins TRBV6-1 and TRBJ2-7; tentatively, D is TRBD2 (6 bases). From germline, CDR1 is MNHNS and CDR2 SASEGT. The CDR3 is 13 amino acids. Between the trimmed V and J ends, which lost 9 bases and 5 bases, there was a span of 17 bases. The CDR3 DNA follows: TGTGCCAGTCGGGGACTCCCGCGGGACGAGCAGTACTTC. Residues: CASRGLPRDEQYF.

The rearrangement links TRBV29-1 to TRBJ1-2, with TRBD1 as a possible D gene (5 bases). Deletions cut 5 bases from V and 8 bases from J, with 15 bases between. The CDR3 extends over 12 amino acids. Germline V lookup: CDR1 SQVTM, CDR2 ANQGSEA. The CDR3 DNA sequence: TGCAGCGTTTTGGAACAGGCTGGCGGCTACACCTTC. This gives the protein CSVLEQAGGYTF.

This chain uses TRBV2 with TRBJ1-3, with D maybe TRBD1 (6 bases). Germline-derived CDR1 and CDR2 are SNHLY and FYNNEI. CDR3 length: 13 residues. Trimming took off 4 bases at V and 3 bases at J, with 7 bases between the two ends. The CDR3: CASSGQVGNTIYF. The CDR3 DNA sequence: TGTGCCAGCAGTGGACAGGTTGGAAACACCATATATTTT.

This chain links TRBV2 with TRBJ2-7; D may be TRBD1 (6 bases). CDR3 size: 13 residues. Trimming stripped 7 bases from V and 2 bases from J, with 12 bases between. Looked up from germline, CDR1 is SNHLY and CDR2 is FYNNEI. CDR3 protein: CASKNRDPYEQYF. CDR3 DNA: TGTGCCAGCAAGAACAGGGACCCCTACGAGCAGTACTTC.

J is TRBJ1-5 and V is TRBV6-5; possibly TRBD1 for D (5 bases). V lost 8 bases and J 1 base, leaving 15 bases between the germline ends. Germline CDR1 and CDR2: MNHEY and SVGAGI. This CDR3 comprises 15 residues. The CDR3 protein is CASAAGRGSNQPQHF. The CDR3 DNA sequence: TGTGCCAGCGCGGCGGGTCGGGGGAGCAATCAGCCCCAGCATTTT.

The chain carries TRBV5-5 and TRBJ2-7, with TRBD2 matching 12 bases. V trimming: 3 bases; J trimming: 5 bases; junction bases outside the gene matches: 9. The CDR3 is made up of 16 amino acids. In germline, CDR1 is SGHKS, CDR2 YYEKEE (reference sequence). The CDR3 loop reads CASSYATSGSANEQYF. CDR3 nucleotides: TGTGCCAGCAGCTATGCGACTAGCGGGAGTGCCAACGAGCAGTACTTC.

Turning to this clone: Different DNA sequences within this sample yield the same CDR3. This rearrangement joins TRBV28 to TRBJ2-5; TRBD2 is a possible D gene (6 bases). Trimming stripped 3 bases from V and 2 bases from J, with 13 bases between. CDR1 is MDHEN, CDR2 SYDVKM, per germline. The CDR3 sequence is 15 residues long. DNA for the CDR3: TGTGCCAGCAGTTTGGCGGGTGGGGGGCAAGAGACCCAGTACTTC. Translated, it gives CASSLAGGGQETQYF.

This clone showed up just a few times. A read error may account for a junction end that differs from germline. This chain joins TRBV7-9 and TRBJ2-5; TRBD1 agrees at 10 bases. The CDR3 has 14 residues. Germline CDR1 SEHNR, CDR2 FQNEAQ (reference sequence). This CDR3 reads CSSSYPTGGETQYF. The CDR3 nucleotides read TGTTCCAGCAGCTATCCGACAGGGGGCGAGACCCAGTACTTC. Full variable domain (remainder filled in from reference TRBV7-9 and TRBJ2-5): DTGVSQNPRHKITKRGQNVTFRCDPISEHNRLYWYRQTLGQGPEFLTYFQNEAQLEKSRLLSDRFSAERPKGSFSTLEIQRTEQGDSAMYLCSSSYPTGGETQYFGPGTRLLVL.

Remarks on this clone: A read error may account for a junction end that differs from germline. V gene TRBV28 combines with J gene TRBJ1-2, with 7 bases matching TRBD1. The CDR3 spans 14 residues. Looked up from germline, CDR1 is MDHEN and CDR2 is SYDVKM. CDR3 protein: CASSFTAATGSTRF. The CDR3, as DNA: TGTGCCAGCAGTTTTACGGCAGCGACAGGGAGTACTCGATTC.

The gene calls are TRBV28 and TRBJ2-5; 8 bases map to TRBD1. Germline V gene data show CDR1 as MDHEN and CDR2 as SYDVKM. CDR3 size: 15 residues. V was clipped by 4 bases and J by 1 base; unmatched bases: 5. The CDR3 here is CASSSAGQGQETQYF. As DNA, the CDR3 is TGTGCCAGCAGTTCCGCCGGACAGGGCCAAGAGACCCAGTACTTC.